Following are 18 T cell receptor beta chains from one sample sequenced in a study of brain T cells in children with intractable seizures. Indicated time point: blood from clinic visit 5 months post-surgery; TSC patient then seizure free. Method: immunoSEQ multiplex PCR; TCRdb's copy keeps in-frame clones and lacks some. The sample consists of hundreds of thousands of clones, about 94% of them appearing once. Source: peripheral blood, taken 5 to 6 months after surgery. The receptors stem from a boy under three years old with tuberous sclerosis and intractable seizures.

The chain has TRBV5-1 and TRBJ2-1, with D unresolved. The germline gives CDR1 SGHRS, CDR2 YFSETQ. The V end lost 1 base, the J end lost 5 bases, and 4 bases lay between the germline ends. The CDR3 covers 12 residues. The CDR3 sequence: CASSLPDNEQFF. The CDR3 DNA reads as TGCGCCAGCAGCTTGCCAGACAATGAGCAGTTCTTC.

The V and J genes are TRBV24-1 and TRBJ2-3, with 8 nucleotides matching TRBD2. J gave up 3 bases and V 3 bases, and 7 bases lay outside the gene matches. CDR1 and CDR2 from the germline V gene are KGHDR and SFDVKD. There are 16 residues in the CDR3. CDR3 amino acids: CATSDPSGRGTDTQYF. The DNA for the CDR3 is TGTGCCACCAGTGATCCCAGCGGGAGAGGAACAGATACGCAGTATTTT.

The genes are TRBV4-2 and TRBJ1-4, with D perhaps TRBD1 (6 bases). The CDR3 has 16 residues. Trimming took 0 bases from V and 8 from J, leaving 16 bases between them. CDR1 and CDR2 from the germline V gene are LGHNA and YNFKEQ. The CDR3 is CASSQDGTFEGEKLFF. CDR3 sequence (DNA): TGTGCCAGCAGCCAAGATGGGACATTTGAGGGAGAAAAACTGTTTTTT.

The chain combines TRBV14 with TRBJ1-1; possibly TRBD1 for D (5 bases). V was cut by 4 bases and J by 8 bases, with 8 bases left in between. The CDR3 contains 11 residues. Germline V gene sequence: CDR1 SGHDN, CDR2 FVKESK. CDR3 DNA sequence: TGTGCCAGCAGCCTGGGGCGGGAAGCTTTCTTT. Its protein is CASSLGREAFF.

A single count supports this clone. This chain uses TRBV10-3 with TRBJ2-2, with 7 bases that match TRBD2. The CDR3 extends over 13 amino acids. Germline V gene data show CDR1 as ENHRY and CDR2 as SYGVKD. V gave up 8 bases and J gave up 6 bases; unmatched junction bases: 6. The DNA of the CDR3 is TGTGCCATCGGGGGGGAGTACGCCGGGGAGCTGTTTTTT. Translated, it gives CAIGGEYAGELFF.

The DNA of the CDR3 is TGTGCCAGCAGTTTGGACAGATACATGAACACTGAAGCTTTCTTT. Translating it yields CASSLDRYMNTEAFF. The rearrangement uses TRBV27 and TRBJ1-1; a possible D gene is TRBD1 (6 bases). CDR3 length: 15 residues. Between the trimmed V and J ends, which lost 3 bases and 0 bases, there was a span of 11 bases. CDR1 is MNHEY and CDR2 is SMNVEV in the germline V gene (reference sequence).

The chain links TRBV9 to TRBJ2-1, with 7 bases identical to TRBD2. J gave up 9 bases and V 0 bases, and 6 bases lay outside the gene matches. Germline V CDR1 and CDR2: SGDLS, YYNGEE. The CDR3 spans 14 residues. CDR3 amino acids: CASSVDGGSFEQFF. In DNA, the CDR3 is TGTGCCAGCAGCGTAGACGGCGGGAGTTTTGAGCAGTTCTTC.

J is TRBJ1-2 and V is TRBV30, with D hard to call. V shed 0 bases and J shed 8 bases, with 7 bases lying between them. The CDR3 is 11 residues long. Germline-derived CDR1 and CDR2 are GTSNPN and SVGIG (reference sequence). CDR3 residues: CAWSVTAGYTF. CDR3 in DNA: TGTGCCTGGAGTGTAACGGCAGGCTACACCTTC.

In nucleotides, the CDR3 is TGTGCCAGCAGCTTGGGTTTTGTTCTTGGGATCGTCGGGGAGCTGTTTTTT. Amino acid sequence: CASSLGFVLGIVGELFF. V and J are TRBV5-8 and TRBJ2-2; D uncertain. Germline loops: CDR1 SGHTS, CDR2 YDEGEE. The CDR3 spans 17 residues. V was cut by 0 bases and J by 7 bases, with 19 bases left in between.

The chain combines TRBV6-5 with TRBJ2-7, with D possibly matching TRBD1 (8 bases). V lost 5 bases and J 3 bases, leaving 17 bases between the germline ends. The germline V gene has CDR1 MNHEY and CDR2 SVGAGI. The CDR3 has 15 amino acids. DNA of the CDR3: TGTGCCAGCAGTAGGGGAGGGACAGGTAACTACGAGCAGTACTTC. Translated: CASSRGGTGNYEQYF.

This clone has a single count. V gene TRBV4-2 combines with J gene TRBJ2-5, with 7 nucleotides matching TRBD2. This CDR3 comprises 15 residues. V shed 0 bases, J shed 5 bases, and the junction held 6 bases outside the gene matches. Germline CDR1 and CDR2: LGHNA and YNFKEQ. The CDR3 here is CASSQDTGLVETQYF. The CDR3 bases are TGTGCCAGCAGCCAAGATACTGGACTAGTGGAGACCCAGTACTTC.

CDR3 in amino acids: CASSFGTSGSSTDTQYF. The DNA for the CDR3 is TGCGCCAGCAGCTTCGGGACTAGCGGGTCTAGCACAGATACGCAGTATTTT. The chain employs TRBV5-1 and TRBJ2-3, with 12 bases aligning to TRBD2. Per germline, CDR1 SGHRS and CDR2 YFSETQ. After removal of 2 bases from V and 0 bases from J, the junction contained 4 bases not matched to a gene. The CDR3 runs to 17 residues.

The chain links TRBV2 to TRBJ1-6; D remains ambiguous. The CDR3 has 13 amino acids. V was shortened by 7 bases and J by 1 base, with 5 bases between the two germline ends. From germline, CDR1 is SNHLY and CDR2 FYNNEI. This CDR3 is CASKPSYNSPLHF. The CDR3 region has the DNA TGTGCCAGCAAACCGTCCTATAATTCACCCCTCCACTTT.

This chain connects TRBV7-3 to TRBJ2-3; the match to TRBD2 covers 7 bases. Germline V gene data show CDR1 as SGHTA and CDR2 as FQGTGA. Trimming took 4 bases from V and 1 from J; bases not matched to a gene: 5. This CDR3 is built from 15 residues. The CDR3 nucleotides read TGTGCCAGCAGCTCGCAAAGCGGGGGCACAGATACGCAGTATTTT. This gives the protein CASSSQSGGTDTQYF.

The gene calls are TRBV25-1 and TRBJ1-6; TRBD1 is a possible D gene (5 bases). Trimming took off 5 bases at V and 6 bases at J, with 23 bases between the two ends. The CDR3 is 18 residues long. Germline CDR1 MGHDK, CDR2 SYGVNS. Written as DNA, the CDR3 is TGTGCCAGCAGTCCCCTGACAGCTACCTACGACTTTAATTCACCCCTCCACTTT. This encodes CASSPLTATYDFNSPLHF. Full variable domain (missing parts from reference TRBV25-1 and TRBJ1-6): EADIYQTPRYLVIGTGKKITLECSQTMGHDKMYWYQQDPGMELHLIHYSYGVNSTEKGDLSSESTVSRIRTEHFPLTLESARPSHTSQYLCASSPLTATYDFNSPLHFGNGTRLTVT.

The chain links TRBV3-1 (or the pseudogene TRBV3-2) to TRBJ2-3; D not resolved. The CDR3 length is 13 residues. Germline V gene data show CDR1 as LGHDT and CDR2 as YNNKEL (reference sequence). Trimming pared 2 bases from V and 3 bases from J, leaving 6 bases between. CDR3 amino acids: CASSQPITDTQYF. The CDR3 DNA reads TGTGCCAGCAGCCAACCAATAACAGATACGCAGTATTTT.

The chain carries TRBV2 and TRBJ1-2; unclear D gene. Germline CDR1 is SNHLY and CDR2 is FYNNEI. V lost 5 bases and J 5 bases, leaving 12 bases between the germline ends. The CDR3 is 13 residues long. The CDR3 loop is CASSQDREYGYTF. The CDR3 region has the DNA TGTGCCAGCAGTCAGGACCGAGAATATGGCTACACCTTC.

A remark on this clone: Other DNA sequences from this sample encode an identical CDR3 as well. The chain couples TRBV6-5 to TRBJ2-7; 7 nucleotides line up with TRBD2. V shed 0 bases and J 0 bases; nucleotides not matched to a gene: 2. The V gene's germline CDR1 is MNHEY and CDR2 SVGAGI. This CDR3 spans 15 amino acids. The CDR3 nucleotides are TGTGCCAGCAGTTACTCGACGGGGGGCTCCTACGAGCAGTACTTC. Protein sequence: CASSYSTGGSYEQYF.